The entry below gives a single T cell receptor (beta chain) sequence along with its context. Focal radiation with ipilimumab CTLA-4 blockade was given to patients with chemo-refractory metastatic non-small-cell lung cancer. The data originate from a study of radiotherapy plus CTLA-4 blockade in lung cancer. The CDR3 is 13 amino acids. The V gene's germline CDR1 is SGHVS and CDR2 FNYEAQ. V lost 2 bases and J lost 6, with 10 bases in between. Produced via immunoSEQ multiplex PCR; TCRdb's table is partial and in-frame only. Of fewer than 150,000 clones in the sample, nearly 80% were seen once. This sequence joins TRBV7-6 and TRBJ1-2; weak D call: TRBD1 (5 bases). This receptor was obtained from a human donor with non-small cell lung cancer who had a partial response to radiotherapy plus ipilimumab. Here the sequenced sample was peripheral blood, taken from a patient treated with radiotherapy plus ipilimumab. CDR3 amino acids: CASSLTARDGYTF. In DNA, the CDR3 is TGTGCCAGCAGCTTAACAGCCAGGGATGGCTACACCTTC.